This paragraph covers one T cell receptor (beta chain) sequence. The target antigen is unknown. The data derive from a study of CXCR3-negative and CXCR3-positive naive CD8 T cells. Looking at the study overall: There were about 140 million TRB reads altogether, and each library had about 1.5 +/- 0.3 million of them.

cDNA libraries for TRB were generated by 5' RACE incorporating UMI labels. No DNA is given; TCRdb re-called the 5' RACE reads and lists each CDR3 protein once. The listing contains approximately 98,000 distinct CDR3 sequences. This CDR3 contains 16 residues. Germline-derived CDR1 and CDR2 are LGHNA and YSLEER. Whole-study results and caveats: The study found CXCR3 expression partially decreased after cryopreservation and ran most assays on fresh PBMCs. More hydrophobic TRB CDR3s were found in CXCR3-positive naive cells than in CXCR3-negative naive cells. High diversity, comparable across both naive subsets, contrasted with much lower diversity in memory CD8+ cells.

This sequence was found in a human donor in good health. Some clones in this sample may be carry-over from other donors' samples. Sequenced: naive CXCR3+ CD8+ T cells from blood. The subset is: CD45RO-CCR7+CD27+CD95- naive CD8+ T cells expressing CXCR3 (TNR3+). The chain carries TRBV4-3 and TRBJ2-1; TCRdb designates TRBD2, a call that cannot be tested without DNA. CDR3 sequence: CASSQETSGFYNEQFF.